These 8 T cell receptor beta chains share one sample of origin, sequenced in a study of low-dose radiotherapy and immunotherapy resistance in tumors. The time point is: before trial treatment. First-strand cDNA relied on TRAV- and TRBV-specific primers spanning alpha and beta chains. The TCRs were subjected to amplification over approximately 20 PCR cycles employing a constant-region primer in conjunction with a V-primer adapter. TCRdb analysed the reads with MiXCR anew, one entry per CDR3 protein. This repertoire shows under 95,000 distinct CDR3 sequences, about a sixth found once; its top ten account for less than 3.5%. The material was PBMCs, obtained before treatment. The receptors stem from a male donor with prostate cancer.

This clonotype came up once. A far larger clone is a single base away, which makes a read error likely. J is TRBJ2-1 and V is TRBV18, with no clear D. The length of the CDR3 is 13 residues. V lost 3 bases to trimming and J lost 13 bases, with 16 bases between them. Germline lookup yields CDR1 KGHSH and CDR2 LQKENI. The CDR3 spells CASSPPEDQTQFF. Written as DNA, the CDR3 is TGTGCCAGCTCACCCCCCGAAGACCAGACCCAGTTCTTC.

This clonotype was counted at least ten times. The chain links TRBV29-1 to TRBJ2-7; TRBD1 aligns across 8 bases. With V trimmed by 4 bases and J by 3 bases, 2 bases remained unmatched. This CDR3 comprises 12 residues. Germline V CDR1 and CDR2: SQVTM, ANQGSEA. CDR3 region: CSVGQGNYEQYF. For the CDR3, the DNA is TGCAGCGTTGGACAGGGGAACTACGAGCAGTACTTC.

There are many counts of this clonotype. The CDR3: CAINRGTSTDTQYF. The CDR3 nucleotides are TGTGCCATCAACAGGGGAACTAGCACAGATACGCAGTATTTT. V usage is TRBV10-3 and J usage is TRBJ2-3; 7 nucleotides align to TRBD1. This CDR3 region has 14 residues. Looked up from germline, CDR1 is ENHRY and CDR2 is SYGVKD. The V segment lost 7 bases and the J segment 0 bases; nucleotides outside the gene matches: 4.

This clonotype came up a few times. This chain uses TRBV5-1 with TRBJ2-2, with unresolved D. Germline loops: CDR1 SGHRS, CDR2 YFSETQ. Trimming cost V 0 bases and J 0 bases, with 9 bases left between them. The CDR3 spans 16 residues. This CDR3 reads CASSLGQTTNTGELFF. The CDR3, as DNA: TGCGCCAGCAGCTTGGGGCAGACCACGAACACCGGGGAGCTGTTTTTT.

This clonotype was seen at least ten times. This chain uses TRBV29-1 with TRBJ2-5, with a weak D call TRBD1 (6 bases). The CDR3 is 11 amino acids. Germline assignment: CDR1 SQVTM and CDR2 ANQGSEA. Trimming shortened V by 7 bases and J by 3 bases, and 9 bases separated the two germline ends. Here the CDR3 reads CSAGQKETQYF. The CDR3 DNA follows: TGCAGCGCTGGACAGAAAGAGACCCAGTACTTC.

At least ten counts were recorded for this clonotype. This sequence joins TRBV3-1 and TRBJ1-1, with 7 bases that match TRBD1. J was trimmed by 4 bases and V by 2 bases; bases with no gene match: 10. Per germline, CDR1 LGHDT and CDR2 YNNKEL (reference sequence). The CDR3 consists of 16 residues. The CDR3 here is CASSQPWARDSTEAFF. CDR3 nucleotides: TGTGCCAGCAGCCAACCGTGGGCCCGGGACAGCACTGAAGCTTTCTTT.

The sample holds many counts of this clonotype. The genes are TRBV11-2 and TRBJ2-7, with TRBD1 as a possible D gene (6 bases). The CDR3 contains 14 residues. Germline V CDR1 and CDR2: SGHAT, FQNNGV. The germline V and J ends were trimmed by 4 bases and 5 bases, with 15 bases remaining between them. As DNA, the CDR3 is TGTGCCAGCAGCTACGCACAGGGAGAACACGAGCAGTACTTC. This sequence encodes CASSYAQGEHEQYF.

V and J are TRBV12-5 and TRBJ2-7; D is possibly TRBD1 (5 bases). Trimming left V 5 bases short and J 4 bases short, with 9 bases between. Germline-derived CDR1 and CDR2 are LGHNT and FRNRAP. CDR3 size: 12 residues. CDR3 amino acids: CASGTDSYEQYF. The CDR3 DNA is TGTGCTAGTGGTACCGACAGTTACGAGCAGTACTTC.